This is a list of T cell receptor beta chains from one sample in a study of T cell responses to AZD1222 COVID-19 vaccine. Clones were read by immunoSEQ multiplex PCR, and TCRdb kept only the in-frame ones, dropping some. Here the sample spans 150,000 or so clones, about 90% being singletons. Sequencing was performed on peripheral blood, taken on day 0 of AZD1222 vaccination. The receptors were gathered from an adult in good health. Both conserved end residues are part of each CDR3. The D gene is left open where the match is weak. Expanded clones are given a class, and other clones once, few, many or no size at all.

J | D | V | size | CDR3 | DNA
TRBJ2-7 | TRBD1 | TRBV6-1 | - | CASSEGQGRISYEQYF | TGTGCCAGCAGTGAAGGACAGGGTAGAATATCCTACGAGCAGTACTTC
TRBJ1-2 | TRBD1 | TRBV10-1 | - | CASKAGGYGYTF | TGCGCCAGCAAGGCAGGGGGCTATGGCTACACCTTC
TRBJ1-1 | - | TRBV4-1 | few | CASSQVLFRGTEAFF | TGCGCCAGCAGCCAAGTCCTCTTTAGGGGAACTGAAGCTTTCTTT
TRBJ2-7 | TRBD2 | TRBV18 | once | CASSLGASGYEQYF | TGTGCCAGCTCACTCGGGGCTAGCGGCTACGAGCAGTACTTC
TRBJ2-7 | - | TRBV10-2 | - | CASSVQYEQYF | TGCGCCAGCAGTGTTCAGTACGAGCAGTACTTC
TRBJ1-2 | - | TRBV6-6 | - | CASTHLESGYGYTF | TGTGCCAGCACCCACTTAGAGTCGGGCTATGGCTACACCTTC
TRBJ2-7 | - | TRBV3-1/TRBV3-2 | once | CASSQEGYEQYF | TGTGCCAGCAGCCAAGAGGGGTACGAGCAGTACTTC
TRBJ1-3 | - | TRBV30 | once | CAWRVRSYSGNTIYF | TGTGCCTGGAGAGTACGGAGTTACTCTGGAAACACCATATATTTT
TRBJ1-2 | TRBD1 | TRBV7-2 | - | CASSLLGQDYGYTF | TGTGCCAGCAGTTTATTGGGACAGGACTATGGCTACACCTTC
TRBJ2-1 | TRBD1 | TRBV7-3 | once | CASSSNRGGDEQFF | TGTGCCAGCAGCTCCAACAGGGGTGGCGATGAGCAGTTCTTC
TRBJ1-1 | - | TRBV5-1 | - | CASSLASGRNTEAFF | TGCGCCAGCAGCTTGGCGTCAGGGCGCAACACTGAAGCTTTCTTT
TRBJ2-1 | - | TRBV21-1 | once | CASSKERVAGESANEQFF | TGTGCCAGCAGCAAAGAAAGGGTAGCGGGAGAGTCCGCAAATGAGCAGTTCTTC
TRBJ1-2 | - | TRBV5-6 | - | CASSPATVMGGYTF | TGTGCCAGCAGCCCAGCGACAGTGATGGGGGGCTACACCTTC
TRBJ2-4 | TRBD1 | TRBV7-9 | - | CASSLGGQGIAKNIQYF | TGTGCCAGCAGCTTAGGGGGACAGGGTATTGCCAAAAACATTCAGTACTTC
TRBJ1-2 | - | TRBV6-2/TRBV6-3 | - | CASRYRLGVEPTNYGYTF | TGTGCCAGCAGGTACAGGTTGGGGGTCGAACCCACTAACTATGGCTACACCTTC
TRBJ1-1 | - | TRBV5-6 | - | CASSIRGINAEAFF | TGTGCCAGCAGCATCAGGGGCATTAACGCTGAAGCTTTCTTT
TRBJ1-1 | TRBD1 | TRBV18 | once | CASSLGTGGNTEAFF | TGTGCCAGCTCACTTGGGACAGGGGGCAACACTGAAGCTTTCTTT
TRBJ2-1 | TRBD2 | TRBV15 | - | CATSAHRSNRGGNEQFF | TGTGCCACCAGCGCCCACCGCTCGAACCGGGGGGGAAATGAGCAGTTCTTC
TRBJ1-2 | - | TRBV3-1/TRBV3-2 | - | CASSQVSTAGYTF | TGTGCCAGCAGCCAAGTTTCGACGGCTGGCTACACCTTC
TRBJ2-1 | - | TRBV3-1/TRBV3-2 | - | CASSPRDPNRNNEQFF | TGTGCCAGCAGCCCCCGGGACCCCAACCGAAACAATGAGCAGTTCTTC
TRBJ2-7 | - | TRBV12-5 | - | CASGWGMGTAYEQYF | TGTGCTAGTGGTTGGGGCATGGGCACCGCCTACGAGCAGTACTTC
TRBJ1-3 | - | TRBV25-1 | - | CASSETSPGTIYF | TGTGCCAGCAGTGAAACCTCGCCGGGCACCATATATTTT
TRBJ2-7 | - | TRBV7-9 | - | CAGDGGPGEQYF | TGTGCCGGCGATGGCGGGCCTGGGGAGCAGTACTTC
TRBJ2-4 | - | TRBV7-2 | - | CASSPRGPEAQYF | TGTGCCAGCAGCCCTCGGGGCCCGGAGGCTCAGTACTTC
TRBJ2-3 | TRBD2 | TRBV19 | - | CANGRIAGGTSTDTQYF | TGTGCCAACGGTCGGATAGCGGGGGGGACTAGCACAGATACGCAGTATTTT
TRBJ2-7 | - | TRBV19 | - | CASSMSPDTYEQYF | TGTGCCAGTAGTATGTCCCCGGACACTTACGAGCAGTACTTC
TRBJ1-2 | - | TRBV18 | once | CASSPGQGRSYGYTF | TGTGCCAGCTCACCAGGCCAGGGGAGGAGCTATGGCTACACCTTC
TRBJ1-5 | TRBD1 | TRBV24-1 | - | CATRRQGRGNQPQHF | TGTGCCACCAGGAGACAGGGCCGGGGGAATCAGCCCCAGCATTTT
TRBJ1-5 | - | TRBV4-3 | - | CASSQGTVSNQPQHF | TGCGCCAGCAGCCAGGGGACGGTTAGCAATCAGCCCCAGCATTTT
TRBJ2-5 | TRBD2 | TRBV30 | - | CAWSLAGGQETQYF | TGTGCCTGGAGCCTAGCGGGGGGCCAAGAGACCCAGTACTTC
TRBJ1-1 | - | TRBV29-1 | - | CSVEGRANTEAFF | TGCAGCGTTGAGGGACGGGCGAACACTGAAGCTTTCTTT
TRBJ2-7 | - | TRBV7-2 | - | CASIDNDYEQYF | TGTGCCAGCATCGATAATGATTACGAGCAGTACTTC
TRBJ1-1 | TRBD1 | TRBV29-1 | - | CSVRQGLNTEAFF | TGCAGCGTTCGACAGGGACTGAACACTGAAGCTTTCTTT
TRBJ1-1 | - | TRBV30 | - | CAWSVHDGSEAFF | TGTGCCTGGAGTGTACACGACGGCTCTGAAGCTTTCTTT
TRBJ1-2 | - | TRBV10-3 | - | CAISESRELQGKGYTF | TGTGCCATCAGTGAGTCGAGGGAGCTACAAGGGAAAGGCTACACCTTC
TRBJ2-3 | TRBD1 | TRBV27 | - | CATRTGKDGGTDTQYF | TGTGCCACCCGGACAGGGAAGGATGGAGGCACAGATACGCAGTATTTT
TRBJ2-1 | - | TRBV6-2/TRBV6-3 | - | CASSYRFVGRSRYNEQFF | TGTGCCAGCAGTTACCGTTTTGTTGGACGGTCTAGATACAATGAGCAGTTCTTC
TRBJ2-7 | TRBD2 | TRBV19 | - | CASSPGTASGSRYEQYF | TGTGCCAGTAGTCCCGGGACGGCCAGCGGGAGCCGCTACGAGCAGTACTTC
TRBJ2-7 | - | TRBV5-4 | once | CASSLGQGSSYEQYF | TGTGCCAGCAGCTTGGGCCAGGGTAGCTCCTACGAGCAGTACTTC
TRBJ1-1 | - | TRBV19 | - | CASNGGTYTEAFF | TGTGCCAGTAACGGGGGGACATACACTGAAGCTTTCTTT